The 25 T cell receptor beta chains listed next were all sequenced from one sample in a study of blood T cells in healthy people across ages. Together with a sample-barcoded 5' primer, a J-beta primer mix was included in a second PCR lasting about 7 to 11 cycles. TCRdb analysed the 5' RACE reads with MiXCR anew, one entry per CDR3 protein. The table has hundreds of thousands of distinct CDR3 sequences, approximately 50% seen once; the top ten hold under 35%. The sequenced material came from blood. The source is a woman aged 55-70 years in good health.

The chain has TRBV12-3 or TRBV12-4 and TRBJ1-4, with D maybe TRBD1 (5 bases). Trimming cost V 6 bases and J 7 bases, with 15 bases left between them. The CDR3 has 14 amino acids. The CDR3 nucleotides are TGTGCCAGCAGGGACCGACAGAAGGGTGAAAAACTGTTTTTT. It is translated as CASRDRQKGEKLFF.

The chain uses TRBV10-3 and TRBJ2-2; D is unresolved. V was shortened by 4 bases and J by 5 bases, with 5 bases between the two germline ends. CDR3 size: 12 residues. Per the germline V gene, CDR1 is ENHRY and CDR2 is SYGVKD. The CDR3 protein is CAISVGTGELFF. CDR3 bases: TGTGCCATCAGTGTGGGGACCGGGGAGCTGTTTTTT.

J is TRBJ2-3 and V is TRBV7-9; maybe TRBD1 (6 bases). The length of the CDR3 is 15 residues. V gave up 5 bases and J gave up 3 bases, with 15 bases separating them. The germline gives CDR1 SEHNR, CDR2 FQNEAQ (reference sequence). CDR3 amino acids: CASSLLQGPTDTQYF. Written as DNA, the CDR3 is TGTGCCAGCAGCCTCCTACAGGGACCAACAGATACGCAGTATTTT. The whole variable domain, filled in from reference TRBV7-9 and TRBJ2-3, reads DTGVSQNPRHKITKRGQNVTFRCDPISEHNRLYWYRQTLGQGPEFLTYFQNEAQLEKSRLLSDRFSAERPKGSFSTLEIQRTEQGDSAMYLCASSLLQGPTDTQYFGPGTRLTVL.

This clonotype was seen only a few times. This chain joins TRBV5-5 and TRBJ1-4; D call uncertain. Germline V gives CDR1 SGHKS, CDR2 YYEKEE (reference sequence). The V and J ends lost 5 bases and 8 bases respectively, with 13 bases between them. The CDR3 sequence is 13 residues long. CDR3 in DNA: TGTGCCAGCAGGGGCAGAACCCTGGAAAAACTGTTTTTT. Protein sequence: CASRGRTLEKLFF.

This clonotype was counted a few times. The chain uses TRBV28 and TRBJ1-1; D uncertain. Germline lookup yields CDR1 MDHEN and CDR2 SYDVKM. The V end was cut by 8 bases, the J end by 3 bases, with 13 bases between. The CDR3 totals 13 residues. The CDR3 here is CASVRWGDTEAFF. For the CDR3, the DNA is TGTGCCAGCGTTAGGTGGGGAGACACTGAAGCTTTCTTT.

This clonotype was observed many times. J is TRBJ1-2 and V is TRBV12-3 or TRBV12-4; no reliable D call. V dropped 3 bases and J dropped 8 bases, with 16 bases sitting between them. This CDR3 spans 14 amino acids. CDR3 nucleotides: TGTGCCAGCAGTTTGTACCCGGGGAGAAAAGGCTACACCTTC. This codes for CASSLYPGRKGYTF.

Notes on this clonotype: A much larger clone differs from this one at a single base, so this may be a read error. This chain connects TRBV6-4 to TRBJ2-5; 7 positions agree with TRBD2. Per the germline V gene, CDR1 is MRHNA and CDR2 is SNTAGT. V dropped 2 bases and J dropped 3; count of bases not matched to a gene: 6. This CDR3 is built from 15 residues. The CDR3 spells CASSDVAGAKETQYF. The CDR3 bases are TGTGCCAGCAGTGACGTGGCGGGAGCTAAAGAGACCCAGTACTTC.

The rearrangement uses TRBV27 and TRBJ1-5; the D gene is possibly TRBD1 (6 bases). There are 14 residues in the CDR3. V lost 4 bases to trimming and J lost 7 bases, with 14 bases between them. CDR1 and CDR2 (germline): MNHEY, SMNVEV (reference sequence). Here the CDR3 reads CASSSRGGGQPQHF. The DNA for the CDR3 is TGTGCCAGCAGTTCCCGTGGGGGCGGCCAGCCCCAGCATTTT.

The genes are TRBV6-4 and TRBJ1-2; 9 positions match TRBD1. V was clipped by 5 bases and J by 2 bases; unmatched bases: 6. The germline V gene encodes CDR1 MRHNA and CDR2 SNTAGT. CDR3 length: 15 residues. Here the CDR3 reads CASSKQTGGNYGYTF. The CDR3 DNA sequence: TGTGCCAGCAGTAAACAGACAGGGGGGAACTATGGCTACACCTTC.

The sample holds a few counts of this clonotype. V is TRBV5-1 and J is TRBJ1-2, with TRBD1 matching 9 bases. This CDR3 has 13 amino acids. Germline V lookup: CDR1 SGHRS, CDR2 YFSETQ. The trim removed 4 bases at V and 8 bases at J, leaving 6 bases unmatched. The CDR3 loop is CASSPDRGKGYTF. The CDR3 bases are TGCGCCAGCAGCCCGGACAGGGGCAAAGGCTACACCTTC. Based on the CDR3 plus reference TRBV5-1 and TRBJ1-2, the full variable domain is KAGVTQTPRYLIKTRGQQVTLSCSPISGHRSVSWYQQTPGQGLQFLFEYFSETQRNKGNFPGRFSGRQFSNSRSEMNVSTLELGDSALYLCASSPDRGKGYTFGSGTRLTVV.

The chain uses TRBV2 and TRBJ2-5; maybe TRBD1 (5 bases). CDR1 is SNHLY, CDR2 FYNNEI, per germline. The CDR3 totals 14 residues. Trimming cost V 1 base and J 11 bases, with 17 bases left between them. The CDR3 DNA reads TGTGCCAGCAGTGAAGGACAGACCCTCAATGAGCAGTACTTC. It codes for CASSEGQTLNEQYF.

The CDR3 reads CASSLGGDTGELFF. As DNA, the CDR3 is TGCGCCAGCAGCTTAGGAGGGGACACCGGGGAGCTGTTTTTT. The chain combines TRBV5-1 with TRBJ2-2; perhaps TRBD2 as D (6 bases). The CDR3 runs 14 residues. The germline V gene has CDR1 SGHRS and CDR2 YFSETQ. Trimming removed 2 bases from V and 3 bases from J, with 8 bases in between.

This rearrangement joins TRBV5-1 to TRBJ1-2; tentatively, D is TRBD1 (5 bases). The CDR3 spans 14 residues. V lost 6 bases and J lost 2, with 14 bases in between. The germline V gene has CDR1 SGHRS and CDR2 YFSETQ. The CDR3 bases are TGCGCCAGCACCACCGGGACGGCGAACTATGGCTACACCTTC. The encoded protein is CASTTGTANYGYTF.

V usage is TRBV11-2 and J usage is TRBJ2-7, with 7 bases matching TRBD2. With 5 bases clipped from V and 4 bases from J, the junction kept 14 bases outside the gene matches. The V gene's germline CDR1 is SGHAT and CDR2 FQNNGV. This CDR3 contains 16 residues. CDR3 nucleotide sequence: TGTGCCAGCAGCGGGTCTAGCGGTCAAAGGAAATACGAGCAGTACTTC. It encodes CASSGSSGQRKYEQYF.

As to this clonotype: The junction departs from the called germline gene at one end, perhaps through a read error. The V and J genes are TRBV20-1 and TRBJ2-1; D is ambiguous. This CDR3 contains 16 residues. Per germline, CDR1 DFQATT and CDR2 SNEGSKA (reference sequence). The CDR3 DNA follows: TGCAGTGCTAGGAGGTCTGCGCTGAGCTCCTACAATGGGCAGTTCTTC. It encodes CSARRSALSSYNGQFF.

Of note for this clonotype: One end of the junction is discordant with germline, which a read error may explain. The chain carries TRBV6-1 and TRBJ1-2; D is unresolved. CDR3 size: 13 residues. CDR1 MNHNS and CDR2 SASEGT come from the germline V gene. DNA for the CDR3: TGTGCCAGCACTCTCGGGAGCGGCTATGGCCACACCTTC. Amino acid sequence: CASTLGSGYGHTF.

The chain couples TRBV7-2 to TRBJ2-5, with 10 positions matching TRBD1. Trimming removed 4 bases from V and 9 bases from J; junction bases left unmatched: 14. The germline V gene has CDR1 SGHTA and CDR2 FQGNSA. The CDR3 loop spans 16 amino acids. The CDR3 here is CASSSSSTGGMEAQYF. The CDR3 bases are TGTGCCAGCAGCTCCTCTTCGACAGGGGGCATGGAGGCCCAGTACTTC.

The chain uses TRBV6-5 and TRBJ2-4, with 8 bases that match TRBD1. Matching the DNA end better, TRBJ2-7 makes the J call doubtful. Germline CDR1 and CDR2: MNHEY and SVGAGI. This CDR3 spans 13 amino acids. CDR3 loop: CASSNIGTGEQYF. In DNA form, the CDR3 reads TGTGCCAGCAGCAATATTGGGACAGGCGAGCAGTACTTC.

This clonotype was seen a handful of times. This chain connects TRBV5-1 to TRBJ2-4; D may be TRBD2 (5 bases). V was clipped by 4 bases and J by 0 bases, with 11 bases between them. CDR3 length equals 15 residues. Germline V gives CDR1 SGHRS, CDR2 YFSETQ. CDR3 DNA sequence: TGCGCCAGCAGCGCATATCTAGCAGCCAAAAACATTCAGTACTTC. The encoded protein is CASSAYLAAKNIQYF.

This clonotype was counted ten times or more. As DNA, the CDR3 is TGTGCCAGCAGTGGTACTAGCGGGAGTAGGGCAGATACGCAGTATTTT. This encodes CASSGTSGSRADTQYF. The V gene is TRBV2, the J gene TRBJ2-3, with 11 bases lining up with TRBD2. This CDR3 is 16 amino acids long. The V and J ends lost 4 bases and 4 bases, in that order; junction bases with no gene match: 7. The germline CDR1 and CDR2 sequences are SNHLY and FYNNEI.

This clonotype was seen only a few times. This chain links TRBV2 with TRBJ2-5; 13 bases match TRBD2. This CDR3 comprises 15 residues. J lost 11 bases, V lost 3 bases, and 9 bases had no gene match. The germline gives CDR1 SNHLY, CDR2 FYNNEI. CDR3 loop: CASSDRTSGRNEQYF. The CDR3 nucleotides are TGTGCCAGCAGTGACCGGACTAGCGGGAGAAATGAGCAGTACTTC.

This clonotype was seen a few times. The V gene is TRBV12-3 or TRBV12-4, the J gene TRBJ1-1; D is ambiguous. CDR3 length equals 14 residues. V lost 6 bases, J lost 1 base, and 12 bases lay in between. CDR3 sequence: CASRRVSSNTEAFF. The CDR3 coding sequence is TGTGCCAGCAGGCGGGTGTCCTCGAACACTGAAGCTTTCTTT.

The rearrangement uses TRBV19 and TRBJ2-7; D call uncertain. Trimming removed 6 bases from V and 4 bases from J, with 16 bases in between. This CDR3 spans 14 amino acids. Germline CDR1 and CDR2: LNHDA and SQIVND (reference sequence). CDR3 sequence (DNA): TGTGCCAGTAGCCCCGACTTGGAACCTTACGAGCAGTACTTC. Its translation is CASSPDLEPYEQYF.

A note on this clonotype: A single base separates this from a much larger clone, so it may be a read error. The chain uses TRBV6-5 and TRBJ2-1, with a weak D call TRBD2 (5 bases). The germline V gene has CDR1 MNHEY and CDR2 SVGAGI. There are 17 residues in the CDR3. This CDR3 reads CASSYRGSGNSYNERFF. The CDR3, as DNA: TGTGCCAGCAGTTACCGGGGAAGCGGAAACTCCTACAATGAGCGGTTCTTC.

Concerning this clonotype itself: A read error is possible here, since a much larger clone lies one base away. This sequence joins TRBV4-3 and TRBJ2-5; D uncertain. The germline V and J ends were trimmed by 0 bases and 11 bases, with 22 bases remaining between them. The CDR3 sequence is 16 residues long. The germline V gene encodes CDR1 LGHNA and CDR2 YSLEER. The CDR3 reads CASSQDPWKVDNEQYF. DNA for the CDR3: TGCGCCAGCAGCCAAGACCCTTGGAAGGTAGATAATGAGCAGTACTTC.